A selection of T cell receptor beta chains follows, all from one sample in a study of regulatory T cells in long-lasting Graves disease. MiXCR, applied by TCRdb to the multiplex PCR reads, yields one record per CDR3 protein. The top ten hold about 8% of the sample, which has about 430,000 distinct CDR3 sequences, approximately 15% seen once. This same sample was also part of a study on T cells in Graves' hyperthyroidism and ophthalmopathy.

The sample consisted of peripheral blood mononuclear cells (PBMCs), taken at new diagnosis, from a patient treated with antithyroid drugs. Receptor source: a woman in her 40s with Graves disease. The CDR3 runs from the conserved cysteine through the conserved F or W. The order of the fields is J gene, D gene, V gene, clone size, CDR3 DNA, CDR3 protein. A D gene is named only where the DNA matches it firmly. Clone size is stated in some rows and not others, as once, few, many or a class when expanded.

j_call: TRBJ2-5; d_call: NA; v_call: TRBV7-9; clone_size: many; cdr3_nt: TGTGCCAGCAGCTTAGACGGGGGTGAGACCCAGTACTTC; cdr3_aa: CASSLDGGETQYF
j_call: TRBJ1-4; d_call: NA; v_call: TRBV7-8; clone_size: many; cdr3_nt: TGTGCCAGCTCTACGCTGGGGGTCATTAATGAAAAACTGTTTTTT; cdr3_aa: CASSTLGVINEKLFF
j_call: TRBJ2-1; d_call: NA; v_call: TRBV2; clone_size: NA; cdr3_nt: TGTGCCAGCAGTGAGGACGGGCCGGGGTACAATGAGCAGTTCTTC; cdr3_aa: CASSEDGPGYNEQFF
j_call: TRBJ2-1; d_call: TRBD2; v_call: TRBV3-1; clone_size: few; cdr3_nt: TGTGCCAGCAGCCAAGGACTAGCGGGTTACAATGAGCAGTTCTTC; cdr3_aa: CASSQGLAGYNEQFF
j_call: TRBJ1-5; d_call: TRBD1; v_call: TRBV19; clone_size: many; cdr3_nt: TGTGCCAGTAAGATTTCGACAGGGGTAAGGAATCAGCCCCAGCATTTT; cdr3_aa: CASKISTGVRNQPQHF
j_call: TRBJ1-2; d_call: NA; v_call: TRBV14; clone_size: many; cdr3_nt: TGTGCCAGCAGCCAAGGATTCGACGCGACTAACTATGGCTACACCTTC; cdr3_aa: CASSQGFDATNYGYTF
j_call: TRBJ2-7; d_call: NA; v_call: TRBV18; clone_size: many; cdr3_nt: TGTGCCAGCTCACCACCGGAGGGAGGCGAGCAGTACTTC; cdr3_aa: CASSPPEGGEQYF
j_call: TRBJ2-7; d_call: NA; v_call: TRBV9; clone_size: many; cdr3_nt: TGTGCCAGCAGCGTAGCTGGGTTAGCAGCCGAGCAGTACTTC; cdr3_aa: CASSVAGLAAEQYF
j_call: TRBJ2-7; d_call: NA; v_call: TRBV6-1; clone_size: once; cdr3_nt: TGTGCCAGCAGTGGACCTACTACCTACGAGCAGTACTTC; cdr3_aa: CASSGPTTYEQYF
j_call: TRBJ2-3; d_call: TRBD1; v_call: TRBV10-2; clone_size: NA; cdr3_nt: TGCGCCAGCAGTGTTTTACAGGGGGCAGTGGATACGCAGTATTTT; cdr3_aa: CASSVLQGAVDTQYF
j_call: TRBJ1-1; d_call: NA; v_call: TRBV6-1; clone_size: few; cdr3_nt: TGTGCCAGCAGGGACCCCCGGAGGAACACTGAAGCTTTCTTT; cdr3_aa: CASRDPRRNTEAFF
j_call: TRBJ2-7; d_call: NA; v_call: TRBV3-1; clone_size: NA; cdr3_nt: TGTGCCAGCAGCCAAGTGTTTGCCCAGGGCGAGCAGTACTTC; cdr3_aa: CASSQVFAQGEQYF
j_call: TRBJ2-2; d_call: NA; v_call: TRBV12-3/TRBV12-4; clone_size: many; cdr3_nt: TGTGCCAGCAGTTCGACGCACACCGGGGAGCTGTTTTTT; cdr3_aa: CASSSTHTGELFF
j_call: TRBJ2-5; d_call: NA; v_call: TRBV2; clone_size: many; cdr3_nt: TGTGCCAGCAGCGGGACTCGAGAGACCCAGTACTTC; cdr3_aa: CASSGTRETQYF
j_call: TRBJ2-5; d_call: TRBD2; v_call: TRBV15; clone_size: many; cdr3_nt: TGTGCCACCAGCAGAGGAGGACTAGCGGGAGGGGAGACCCAGTACTTC; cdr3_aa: CATSRGGLAGGETQYF
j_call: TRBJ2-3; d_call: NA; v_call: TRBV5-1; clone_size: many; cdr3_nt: TGCGCCAGCAGCTTGGGGCCTACTAGCACAGATACGCAGTATTTT; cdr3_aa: CASSLGPTSTDTQYF
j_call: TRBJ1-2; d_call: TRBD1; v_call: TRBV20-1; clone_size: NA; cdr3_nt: TGCAGTGCTAGAAAGACAGGGCGGGGATATGGCTACACCTTC; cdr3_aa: CSARKTGRGYGYTF
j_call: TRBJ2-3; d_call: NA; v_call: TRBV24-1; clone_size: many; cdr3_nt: TGTGCCACCAGTGATTTTGCCAGCACAGATACGCAGTATTTT; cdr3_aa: CATSDFASTDTQYF
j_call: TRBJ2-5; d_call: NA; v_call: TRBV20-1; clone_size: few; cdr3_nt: TGCAGTGCTAGACGGATGGGGGTGGGGGAGACCCAGTACTTC; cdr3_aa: CSARRMGVGETQYF
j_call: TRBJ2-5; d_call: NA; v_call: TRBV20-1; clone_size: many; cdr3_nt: TGCAGTGCTGGGGGCCCATTGGGGGAGACCCAGTACTTC; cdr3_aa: CSAGGPLGETQYF
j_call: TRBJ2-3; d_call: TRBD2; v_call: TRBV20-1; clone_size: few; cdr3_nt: TGCAGTGCTAGAGATCTGGAGACTAGCGGCCACACAGATACGCAGTATTTT; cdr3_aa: CSARDLETSGHTDTQYF
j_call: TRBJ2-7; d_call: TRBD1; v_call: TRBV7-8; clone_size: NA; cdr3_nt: TGTGCCAGCAGCAGCTACCGGACAGGGGGACTACCTATCTACGAGCAGTACTTC; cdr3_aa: CASSSYRTGGLPIYEQYF
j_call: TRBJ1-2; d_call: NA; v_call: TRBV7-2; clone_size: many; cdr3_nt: TGTGCCAGCAGCCATCAGGGGTCGGGTGGCTACACCTTC; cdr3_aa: CASSHQGSGGYTF
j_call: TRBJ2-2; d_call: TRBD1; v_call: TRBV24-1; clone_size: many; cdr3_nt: TGTGCCACCAGTGATCACAGGGGGAACACCGGGGAGCTGTTTTTT; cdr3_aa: CATSDHRGNTGELFF
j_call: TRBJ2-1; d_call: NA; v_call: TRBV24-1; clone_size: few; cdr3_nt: TGTGCCACCAGTGATTTGTCCGGGGTCAGCTCCTACAATGAGCAGTTCTTC; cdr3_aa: CATSDLSGVSSYNEQFF
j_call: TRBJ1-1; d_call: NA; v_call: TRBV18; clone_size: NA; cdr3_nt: TGTGCCAGCTCACCAGGGGTTGTATCCACTGAAGCTTTCTTT; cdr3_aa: CASSPGVVSTEAFF
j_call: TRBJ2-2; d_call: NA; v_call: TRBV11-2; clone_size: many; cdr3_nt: TGTGCCAGCAGCTTAGAGGGTTTCGGGGAGCTGTTTTTT; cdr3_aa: CASSLEGFGELFF
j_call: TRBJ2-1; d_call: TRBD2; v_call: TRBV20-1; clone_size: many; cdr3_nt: TGCAGTGCTAGAGGACTAGCGGTCACCTACAATGAGCAGTTCTTC; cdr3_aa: CSARGLAVTYNEQFF
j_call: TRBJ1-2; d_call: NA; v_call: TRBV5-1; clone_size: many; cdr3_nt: TGCGCCAGCAGCCGGGACTTTAACAACTATGGCTACACCTTC; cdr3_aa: CASSRDFNNYGYTF
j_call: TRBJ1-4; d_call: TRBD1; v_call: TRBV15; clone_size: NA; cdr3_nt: TGTGCCACCAGCAGTCGAGGACAGGGGGCGGCAGCAACTAATGAAAAACTGTTTTTT; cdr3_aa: CATSSRGQGAAATNEKLFF
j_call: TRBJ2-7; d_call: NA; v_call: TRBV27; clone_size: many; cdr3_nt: TGTGCCAGCAGTTCGGGTGGTCCTTTAGAAACGTTAGGGCAGTACTTC; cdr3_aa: CASSSGGPLETLGQYF
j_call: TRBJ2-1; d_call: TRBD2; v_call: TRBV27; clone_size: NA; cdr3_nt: TGTGCCAGCAGTTTATCGGTTAGCGGGAAGCAGTTCTTC; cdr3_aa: CASSLSVSGKQFF
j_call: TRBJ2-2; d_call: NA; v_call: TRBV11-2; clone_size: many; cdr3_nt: TGTGCCAGCAGCCTGACGAGAGGGAGAGGAACCGGGGAGCTGTTTTTT; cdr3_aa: CASSLTRGRGTGELFF
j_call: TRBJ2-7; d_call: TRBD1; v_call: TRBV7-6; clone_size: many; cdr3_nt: TGTGCCAGCAGCTACCGGGACAGGTACTACGAGCAGTACTTC; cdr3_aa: CASSYRDRYYEQYF
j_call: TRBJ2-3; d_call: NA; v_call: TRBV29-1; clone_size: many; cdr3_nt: TGCAGCGTTGAAGAGGGGCGGGATACGCAGTATTTT; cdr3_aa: CSVEEGRDTQYF
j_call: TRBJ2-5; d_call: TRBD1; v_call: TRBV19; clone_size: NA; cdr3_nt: TGTGCCAGTAGTATGGGACAGATAATAGAGACCCAGTACTTC; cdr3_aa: CASSMGQIIETQYF
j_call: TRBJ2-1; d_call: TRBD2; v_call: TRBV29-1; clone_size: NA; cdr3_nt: TGCAGCGTTACACGGACTAGCGCTAACTACAATGAGCAGTTCTTC; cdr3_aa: CSVTRTSANYNEQFF
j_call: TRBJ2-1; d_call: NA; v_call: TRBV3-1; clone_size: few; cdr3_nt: TGTGCCAGCAGCCTACGTGGCCGCTCCCCCTACAATGAGCAGTTCTTC; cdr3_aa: CASSLRGRSPYNEQFF
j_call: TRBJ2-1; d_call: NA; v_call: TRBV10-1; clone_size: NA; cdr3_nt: TGCGCCAGCAGTGACCCTGGGGACTGGAAGAACTACAATGAGCAGTTCTTC; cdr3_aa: CASSDPGDWKNYNEQFF
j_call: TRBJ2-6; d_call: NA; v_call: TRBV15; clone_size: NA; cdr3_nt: TGTGCCACCAGCACACCCCGAGGGGGCTCTGGGGCCAACGTCCTGACTTTC; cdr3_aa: CATSTPRGGSGANVLTF